The present T cell receptor beta chain was sequenced within a study of T cell responses to AZD1222 COVID-19 vaccine. The protocol was immunoSEQ multiplex PCR, while the TCRdb copy is restricted to in-frame clones and leaves out a portion. The sample shows 200,000 or so clones, about 94% of them seen only once. Germline CDR1 is SGHAT and CDR2 is FQNNGV. There are 18 residues in the CDR3. V gave up 4 bases and J gave up 7 bases, with 29 bases separating them. The sample in question was peripheral blood, obtained on day 0 of AZD1222 vaccination. This TCR derives from an adult in good health. The rearrangement joins TRBV11-2 to TRBJ2-7; D gene uncertain. As DNA, the CDR3 is TGTGCCAGCAGCTCCTATAAGGCCACGGGTACTACTACTTGGGAGCAGTACTTC. Protein product: CASSSYKATGTTTWEQYF.